The 5 T cell receptor beta chains listed next were all sequenced from one sample in a study of cytomegalovirus exposure and HLA in healthy donors. PCR involved 60 Vbeta and 13 Jbeta primers. Sequenced by immunoSEQ multiplex PCR; TCRdb stores in-frame clones only, minus some. This sample carries some 150,000 clones, 64% of them seen once, and the ten largest clones take about 2.6%. Sequenced material: PBMCs. The receptors originated from a middle-aged woman in good health and CMV-seronegative.

The chain uses TRBV27 and TRBJ1-6; a possible D gene is TRBD1 (6 bases). This CDR3 spans 14 amino acids. V lost 5 bases to trimming and J lost 7 bases, with 12 bases between them. From germline, CDR1 is MNHEY and CDR2 SMNVEV (reference sequence). The CDR3 DNA sequence: TGTGCCAGCAGTCTAGGACAGAGCAATTCACCCCTCCACTTT. Protein product: CASSLGQSNSPLHF.

This clone was detected a few times. The V call is TRBV7-9, the J call TRBJ1-2; D is undetermined. This CDR3 spans 13 amino acids. CDR1 is SEHNR, CDR2 FQNEAQ, per germline (reference sequence). The V and J ends lost 4 bases and 3 bases respectively, with 9 bases between them. The CDR3 loop reads CASSSELHYGYTF. The CDR3 coding sequence is TGTGCCAGCAGCTCCGAGCTCCACTATGGCTACACCTTC.

This clone was counted only a few times. The V call is TRBV5-1, the J call TRBJ2-5; 7 bases map to TRBD1. The DNA matches TRBJ2-7 better at its end, which makes the J call doubtful. This CDR3 spans 15 amino acids. From germline, CDR1 is SGHRS and CDR2 YFSETQ. CDR3 nucleotides: TGCGCCAGCAGCTTGACAGGGGTCAACCCCTACGAGCAGTACTTC. Protein: CASSLTGVNPYEQYF.

The chain combines TRBV6-5 with TRBJ1-1; a possible D gene is TRBD1 (6 bases). V lost 4 bases to trimming and J lost 1 base, with 10 bases between them. The CDR3 totals 14 residues. The germline gives CDR1 MNHEY, CDR2 SVGAGI. Here the CDR3 reads CASSFLQGNTEAFF. In nucleotides, the CDR3 is TGTGCCAGCAGTTTCCTACAGGGGAACACTGAAGCTTTCTTT.

The count of this clone is one. The J gene is TRBJ1-1, the V gene TRBV27; 8 bases are shared with TRBD1. The V gene end was trimmed by 4 bases and the J gene end by 1 base; junction bases not matched to a gene: 5. This CDR3 has 15 residues. The V gene's germline CDR1 is MNHEY and CDR2 SMNVEV (reference sequence). CDR3 region: CASSSRGQGNTEAFF. The CDR3 DNA reads TGTGCCAGCAGTTCCCGCGGACAGGGGAACACTGAAGCTTTCTTT.